A selection of T cell receptor beta chains follows, all from one sample in a study of blood T cell repertoires in COVID-19. Sequencing was performed with immunoSEQ multiplex PCR; in TCRdb, only in-frame clones are kept and a portion is missing. The sample has 130,000 or so clones; about 89% are singletons. Sequencing input: peripheral blood. The receptor source for this set is a man between 60 and 75 years old with COVID-19, enrolled during active disease. Each CDR3 is given with its conserved first and last residue. D genes are given only for firm matches. A clone size is listed for some rows: how often the clone was seen (once, few, many), or a class if it is expanded.

V gene	clone size	J gene	D gene	CDR3 DNA	CDR3 protein
TRBV7-9	-	TRBJ1-1	-	TGTGCCAGCAGACTTAACACTGAAGCTTTCTTT	CASRLNTEAFF
TRBV19	-	TRBJ2-3	-	TGTGCCAGTAGTATAGACAGTCTTGGCACAGATACGCAGTATTTT	CASSIDSLGTDTQYF
TRBV13	once	TRBJ1-2	TRBD1	TGTGCCAGCAGCCACAAACAGGGGGCGTATGTTGGCTACACCTTC	CASSHKQGAYVGYTF
TRBV27	-	TRBJ1-1	TRBD1	TGTGCCAGCAGAGTGAACGGACAGGGGGCGAACACTGAAGCTTTCTTT	CASRVNGQGANTEAFF
TRBV29-1	-	TRBJ1-2	TRBD1	TGCAGCGTTGTAGGGGGCACGGATGGCTACACCTTC	CSVVGGTDGYTF
TRBV7-2	-	TRBJ1-3	TRBD1	TGTGCCAGCAGCTTAGCGGGACAGGCAGTGGACACCATATATTTT	CASSLAGQAVDTIYF
TRBV23-1	-	TRBJ1-5	-	TGCGCCAGCAGTCAATCGGTCGCGAATCAGCCCCAGCATTTT	CASSQSVANQPQHF
TRBV3-1/TRBV3-2	few	TRBJ2-7	-	TGTGCCAGCAGCCAAAGCTACGCCTCCTACGAGCAGTACTTC	CASSQSYASYEQYF
TRBV2	-	TRBJ2-5	TRBD2	TGTGCCAGCAGGGGGGAGCGGGGAAGGGAGACCCAGTACTTC	CASRGERGRETQYF
TRBV9	-	TRBJ1-1	TRBD1	TGTGCCAGCGCCGAGACAGGGGCGGGGGAAGCTTTCTTT	CASAETGAGEAFF
TRBV12-3/TRBV12-4	few	TRBJ1-1	-	TGTGCCAGCACCCTGACAGGCCCCATGGCTTTCTTT	CASTLTGPMAFF
TRBV5-4	-	TRBJ2-7	TRBD2	TGTGCCAGCAGCCCGGGGGCGGGGGGCCCAGCCGAGCAGTACTTC	CASSPGAGGPAEQYF
TRBV18	once	TRBJ1-2	TRBD1	TGTGCCAGCTCACCACGAGGGGGCGAGCTTTACTATGGCTACACCTTC	CASSPRGGELYYGYTF
TRBV11-2	-	TRBJ2-2	-	TGTGCCAGCAGCTTAGTGGCCTTCGGGGGCGGGGAGCTGTTTTTT	CASSLVAFGGGELFF
TRBV9	-	TRBJ2-3	-	TGTGCCAGCAGCGTAGTTCCGAGCACAGATACGCAGTATTTT	CASSVVPSTDTQYF
TRBV19	-	TRBJ1-5	-	TGTGCCAGTAGTGCCCCGGGGGGGCGGTGGAGCAATCAGCCCCAGCATTTT	CASSAPGGRWSNQPQHF
TRBV19	once	TRBJ1-4	-	TGTGCCAGTAGTGAACGGGAAACGGTCAGCCTAGGACTGTTTTTT	CASSERETVSLGLFF
TRBV7-3	-	TRBJ2-5	TRBD1	TGTGCCAGCAGCCGACAGGGGCAAGAGACCCAGTACTTC	CASSRQGQETQYF
TRBV4-3	-	TRBJ1-3	-	TGCGCCAGCAGCCAAGATCCCAGGGGCTTCTCTGGAAACACCATATATTTT	CASSQDPRGFSGNTIYF
TRBV19	once	TRBJ1-1	TRBD1	TGTGCCACTGATCATACAGGGGCGATGAACACTGAAGCTTTCTTT	CATDHTGAMNTEAFF
TRBV7-2	-	TRBJ2-1	TRBD1	TGTGCCAGCAGCGCGGGACAGGCCTACAATGAGCAGTTCTTC	CASSAGQAYNEQFF
TRBV6-2/TRBV6-3	-	TRBJ2-5	-	TGTGCCAGCAGCCCCCGGGGGGCCCAAGAGACCCAGTACTTC	CASSPRGAQETQYF
TRBV30	once	TRBJ1-2	-	TGTGCCTGGAGGGGGAGGGACTATGGCTACACCTTC	CAWRGRDYGYTF
TRBV19	-	TRBJ1-2	TRBD1	TGTGCCAGTAGCCCATACCCGGGACAGGGGAGGTATGGCTACACCTTC	CASSPYPGQGRYGYTF
TRBV7-2	-	TRBJ2-1	-	TGTGCCAGCAGCTTAGGGAGACAGCTTGAGCAGTTCTTC	CASSLGRQLEQFF
TRBV28	-	TRBJ1-2	-	TGTGCCAGCAGTTTATCCTTCAGTTTTACCGATGGCTACACCTTC	CASSLSFSFTDGYTF
TRBV19	-	TRBJ2-1	-	TGTGCCAGTAGTATCGGCCTGACAGTCTACAATGAGCAGTTCTTC	CASSIGLTVYNEQFF
TRBV11-2	-	TRBJ1-5	TRBD1	TGTGCCAGCAGCCGGACAGGGGATCAGCCCCAGCATTTT	CASSRTGDQPQHF
TRBV6-1	-	TRBJ1-2	-	TGTGCCAGCAGTGAAGGATACAGGGAAAGTGGCTACACCTTC	CASSEGYRESGYTF
TRBV5-1	-	TRBJ2-7	-	TGCGCCAGCAGCCTTCGACAGTCTTACGAGCAGTACTTC	CASSLRQSYEQYF
TRBV10-3	once	TRBJ2-3	TRBD2	TGTGCCATCAGTCCTTCCCTAGCGGGGGCTCGCACAGATACGCAGTATTTT	CAISPSLAGARTDTQYF
TRBV4-3	once	TRBJ2-3	TRBD2	TGCGCCAGCAGCCAGGGCGGGACTAGCGGTCTCGATACGCAGTATTTT	CASSQGGTSGLDTQYF
TRBV5-7	-	TRBJ1-1	TRBD1	TGTGCCAGCAGCGTAACAGGGGCGGGTTTGAACACTGAAGCTTTCTTT	CASSVTGAGLNTEAFF
TRBV7-6	-	TRBJ1-5	-	TGTGCCAGCAGCTCAGCCGGGAATCAGCCCCAGCATTTT	CASSSAGNQPQHF
TRBV5-4	-	TRBJ2-1	-	TGTGCCAGCAGCCGTGGGTCTAGCAGTTCCTACAATGAGCAGTTCTTC	CASSRGSSSSYNEQFF
TRBV3-1/TRBV3-2	-	TRBJ1-1	-	TGTGCCAGCAAAGGACACTCGAACACTGAAGCTTTCTTT	CASKGHSNTEAFF
TRBV3-1/TRBV3-2	-	TRBJ1-4	-	TGTGCCAGCAGCACCCGACAGTCAGGGGTAACTAATGAAAAACTGTTTTTT	CASSTRQSGVTNEKLFF
TRBV1	-	TRBJ2-3	-	TGCACCAGCAGCCAAGGACAGGGCGGCACAGATACGCAGTATTTT	CTSSQGQGGTDTQYF
TRBV29-1	-	TRBJ2-5	TRBD1	TGCAGCGTTGACCGGACAGGGCGACAAGAGACCCAGTACTTC	CSVDRTGRQETQYF
TRBV3-1/TRBV3-2	-	TRBJ1-2	-	TGTGCCAGCAGCCGCCAGGGCTATGGCTACACCTTC	CASSRQGYGYTF
TRBV19	-	TRBJ2-2	TRBD2	TGTGCCAGTAGTATAGAGGGACTAGTTATCACCGGGGAGCTGTTTTTT	CASSIEGLVITGELFF
TRBV5-6	-	TRBJ1-2	-	TGTGCCAGCAGCCTCAGCGACAGAACAGCTAACTATGGCTACACCTTC	CASSLSDRTANYGYTF
TRBV29-1	-	TRBJ1-2	-	TGCAGCGTTGATCCAGGGATGTATGGCTACACCTTC	CSVDPGMYGYTF
TRBV30	-	TRBJ2-7	TRBD1	TGTGCCTGGAGTGTTCCGTTAGGGGGCCCCTCCTACGAGCAGTACTTC	CAWSVPLGGPSYEQYF
TRBV9	-	TRBJ1-4	TRBD1	TGTGCCAGCAGCGTAGGAGGGGGCGCGTGGGAAAAACTGTTTTTT	CASSVGGGAWEKLFF
TRBV9	-	TRBJ2-5	-	TGTGCCAGCAGTCTAGGACTTGGGGAGACCCAGTACTTC	CASSLGLGETQYF
TRBV2	-	TRBJ1-5	-	TGTGCCAGCAGTTATACAGGGTTCACCAATCAGCCCCAGCATTTT	CASSYTGFTNQPQHF